This T cell receptor beta chain emerged from a study of cytomegalovirus exposure and HLA in healthy donors. Notes on the study in general: The likely origin of a cluster of highly shared sequence variants was a sequencing artifact.

Germline V lookup: CDR1 SGHTA, CDR2 FQGTGA. The CDR3 totals 15 residues. V was cut by 5 bases and J by 8 bases, with 16 bases left in between. For this clone: Its specificity is unknown.

The PCR contained 60 Vbeta and 13 Jbeta primers. Only in-frame clones appear in the TCRdb table, and some are missing; sequencing was by immunoSEQ multiplex PCR. Of 150,000 to 200,000 clones in the sample, 82% were seen once. The sample comprised PBMCs. The chain combines TRBV7-3 with TRBJ2-6, with D maybe TRBD2 (7 bases). The clonotype was recovered from a male donor in good health and CMV-seronegative. The CDR3 region is CASSPDAGAPNVLTF. Here the CDR3 DNA reads TGTGCCAGCAGCCCCGATGCGGGGGCTCCCAACGTCCTGACTTTC.